This T cell receptor beta chain came from a study of blood T cell repertoires in COVID-19. Study details: Some COVID-19 samples were acute and others convalescent; all came from the United States, Italy and Spain.

Original methodology: Amplifying reference gene primers gave estimates of nucleated cell counts. Measured with immunoSEQ multiplex PCR; TCRdb has only the in-frame clones, and not every one. For V, J and clone size, that table is used; D and trimming come from the DNA. The data show fewer than 250,000 clones, with 65% to 90% seen just once and about 4.1% held by the top ten. Germline CDR1 is LNHDA and CDR2 is SQIVND (reference sequence). V lost 3 bases and J 7 bases, leaving 10 bases between the germline ends. The CDR3 loop spans 13 amino acids. Participants, 18 to 89 years old, spanned 24 US areas. Clinical history reported by participants formed the basis on which cohorts were assigned.

V is TRBV19 and J is TRBJ1-5, with unresolved D. This receptor was obtained from a woman aged 35 to 49 with acute COVID-19. What was sequenced was PBMCs or T cells enriched from blood (not recorded which). DNA for the CDR3: TGTGCCAGTAGTATCGGGTCGGTACAGCCCCAGCATTTT. It codes for CASSIGSVQPQHF.